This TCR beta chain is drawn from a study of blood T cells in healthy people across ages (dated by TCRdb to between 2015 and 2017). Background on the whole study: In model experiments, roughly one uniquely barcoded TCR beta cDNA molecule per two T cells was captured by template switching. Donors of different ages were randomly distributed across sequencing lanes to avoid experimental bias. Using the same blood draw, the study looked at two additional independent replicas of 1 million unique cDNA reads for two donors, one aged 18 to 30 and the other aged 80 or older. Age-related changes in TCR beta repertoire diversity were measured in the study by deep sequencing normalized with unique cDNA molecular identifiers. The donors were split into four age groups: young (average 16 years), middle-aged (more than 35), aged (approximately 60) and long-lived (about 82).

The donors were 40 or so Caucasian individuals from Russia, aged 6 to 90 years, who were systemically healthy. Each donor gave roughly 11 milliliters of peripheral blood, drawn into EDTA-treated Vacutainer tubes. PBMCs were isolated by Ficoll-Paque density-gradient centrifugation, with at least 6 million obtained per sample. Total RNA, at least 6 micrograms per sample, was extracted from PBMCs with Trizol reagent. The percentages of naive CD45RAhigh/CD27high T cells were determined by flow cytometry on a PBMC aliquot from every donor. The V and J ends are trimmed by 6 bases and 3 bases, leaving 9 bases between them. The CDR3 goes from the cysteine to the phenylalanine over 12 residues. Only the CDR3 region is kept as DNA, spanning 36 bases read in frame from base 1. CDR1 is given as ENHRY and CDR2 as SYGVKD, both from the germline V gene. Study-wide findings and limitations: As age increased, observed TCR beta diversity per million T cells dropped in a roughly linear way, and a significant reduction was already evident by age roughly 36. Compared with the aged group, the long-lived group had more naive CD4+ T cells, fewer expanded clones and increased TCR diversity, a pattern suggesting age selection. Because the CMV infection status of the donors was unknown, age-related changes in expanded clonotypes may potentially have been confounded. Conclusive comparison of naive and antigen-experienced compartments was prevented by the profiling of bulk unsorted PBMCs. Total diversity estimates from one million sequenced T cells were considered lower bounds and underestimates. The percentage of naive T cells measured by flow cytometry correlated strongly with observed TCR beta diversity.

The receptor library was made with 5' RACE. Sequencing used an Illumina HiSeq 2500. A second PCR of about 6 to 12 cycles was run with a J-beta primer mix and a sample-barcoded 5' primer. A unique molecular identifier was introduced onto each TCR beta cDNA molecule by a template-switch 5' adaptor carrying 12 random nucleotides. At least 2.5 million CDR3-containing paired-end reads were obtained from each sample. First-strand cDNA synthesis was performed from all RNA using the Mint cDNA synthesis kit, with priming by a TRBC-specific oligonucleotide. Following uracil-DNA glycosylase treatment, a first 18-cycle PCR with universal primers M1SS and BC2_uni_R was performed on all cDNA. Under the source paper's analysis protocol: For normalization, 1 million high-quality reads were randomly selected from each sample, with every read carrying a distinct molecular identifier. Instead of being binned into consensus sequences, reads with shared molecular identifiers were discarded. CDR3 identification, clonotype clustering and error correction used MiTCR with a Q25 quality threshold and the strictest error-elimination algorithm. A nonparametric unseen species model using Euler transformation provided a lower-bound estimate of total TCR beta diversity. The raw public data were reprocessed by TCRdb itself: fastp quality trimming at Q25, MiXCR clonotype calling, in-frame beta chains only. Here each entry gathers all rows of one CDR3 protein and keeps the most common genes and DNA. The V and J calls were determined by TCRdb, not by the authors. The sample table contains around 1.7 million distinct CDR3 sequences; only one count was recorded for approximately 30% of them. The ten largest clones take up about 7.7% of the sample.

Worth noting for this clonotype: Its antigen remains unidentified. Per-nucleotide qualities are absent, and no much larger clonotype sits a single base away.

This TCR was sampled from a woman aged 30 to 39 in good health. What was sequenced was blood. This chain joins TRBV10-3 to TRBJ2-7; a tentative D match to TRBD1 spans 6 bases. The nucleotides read TGTGCCATCAGGCAGACAGGCTACGAGCAGTACTTC. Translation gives CAIRQTGYEQYF.